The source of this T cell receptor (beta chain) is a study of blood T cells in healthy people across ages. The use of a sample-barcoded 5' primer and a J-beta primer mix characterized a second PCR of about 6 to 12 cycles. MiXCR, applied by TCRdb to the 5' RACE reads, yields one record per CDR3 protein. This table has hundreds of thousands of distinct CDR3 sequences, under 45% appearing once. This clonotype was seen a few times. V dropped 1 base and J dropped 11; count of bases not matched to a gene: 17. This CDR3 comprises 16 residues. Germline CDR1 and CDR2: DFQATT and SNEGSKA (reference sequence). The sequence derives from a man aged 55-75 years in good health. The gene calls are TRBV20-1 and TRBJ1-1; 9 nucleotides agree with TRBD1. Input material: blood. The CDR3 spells CSARGRDGTGLLGAFF. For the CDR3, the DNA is TGCAGTGCTAGAGGCCGAGACGGGACAGGGCTACTAGGGGCTTTCTTT.